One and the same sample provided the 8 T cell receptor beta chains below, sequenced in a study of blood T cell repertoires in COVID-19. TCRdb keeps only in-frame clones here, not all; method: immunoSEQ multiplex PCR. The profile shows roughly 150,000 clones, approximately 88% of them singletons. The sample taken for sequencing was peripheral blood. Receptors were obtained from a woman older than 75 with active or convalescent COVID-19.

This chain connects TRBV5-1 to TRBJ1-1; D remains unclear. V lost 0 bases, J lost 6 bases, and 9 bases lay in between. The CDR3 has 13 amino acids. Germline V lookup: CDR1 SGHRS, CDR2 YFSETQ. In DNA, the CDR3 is TGCGCCAGCAGCTTGGAAGGAGGGTCTGAAGCTTTCTTT. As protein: CASSLEGGSEAFF.

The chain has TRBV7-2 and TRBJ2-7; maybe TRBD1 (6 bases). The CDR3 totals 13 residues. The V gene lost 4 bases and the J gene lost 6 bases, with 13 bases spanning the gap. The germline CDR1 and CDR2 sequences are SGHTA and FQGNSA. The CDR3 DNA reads TGTGCCAGCAGCTCCTTGGGGACACTCGAGCAGTACTTC. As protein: CASSSLGTLEQYF.

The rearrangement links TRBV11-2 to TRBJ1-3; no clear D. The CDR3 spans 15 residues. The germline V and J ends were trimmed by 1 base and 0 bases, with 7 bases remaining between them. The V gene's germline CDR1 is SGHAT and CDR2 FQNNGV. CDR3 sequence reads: CASSLVPGSGNTIYF. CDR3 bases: TGTGCCAGCAGCTTAGTACCAGGCTCTGGAAACACCATATATTTT.

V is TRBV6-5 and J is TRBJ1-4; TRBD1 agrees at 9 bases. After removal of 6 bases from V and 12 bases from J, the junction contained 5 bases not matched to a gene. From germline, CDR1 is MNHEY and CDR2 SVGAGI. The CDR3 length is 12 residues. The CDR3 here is CASRSTGGELFF. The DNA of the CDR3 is TGTGCCAGCAGATCAACAGGGGGCGAACTGTTTTTT.

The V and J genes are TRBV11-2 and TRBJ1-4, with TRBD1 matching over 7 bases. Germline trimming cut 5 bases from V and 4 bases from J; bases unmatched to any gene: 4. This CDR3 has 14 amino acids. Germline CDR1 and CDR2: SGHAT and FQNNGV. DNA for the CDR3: TGTGCCAGCAGCCCGGGACAGAATAATGAAAAACTGTTTTTT. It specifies CASSPGQNNEKLFF.

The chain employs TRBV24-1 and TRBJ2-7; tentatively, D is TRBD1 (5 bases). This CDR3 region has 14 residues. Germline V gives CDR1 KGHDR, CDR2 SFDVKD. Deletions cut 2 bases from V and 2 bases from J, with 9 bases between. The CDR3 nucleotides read TGTGCCACCAGTGATTCGACAGTAGCCTACGAGCAGTACTTC. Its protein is CATSDSTVAYEQYF.

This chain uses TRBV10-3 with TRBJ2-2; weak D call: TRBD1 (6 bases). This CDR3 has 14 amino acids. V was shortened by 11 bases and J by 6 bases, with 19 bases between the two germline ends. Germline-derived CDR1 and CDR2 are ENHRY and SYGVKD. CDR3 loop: CAVKDSRSPGELFF. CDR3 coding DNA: TGTGCCGTAAAGGACAGTCGTTCCCCCGGGGAGCTGTTTTTT.

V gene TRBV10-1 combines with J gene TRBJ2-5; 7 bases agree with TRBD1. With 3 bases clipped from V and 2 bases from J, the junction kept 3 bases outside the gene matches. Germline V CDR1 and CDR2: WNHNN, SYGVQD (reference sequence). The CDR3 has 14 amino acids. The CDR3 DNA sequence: TGCGCCAGCAGTGATCCGGGACAGCAAGAGACCCAGTACTTC. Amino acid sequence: CASSDPGQQETQYF.